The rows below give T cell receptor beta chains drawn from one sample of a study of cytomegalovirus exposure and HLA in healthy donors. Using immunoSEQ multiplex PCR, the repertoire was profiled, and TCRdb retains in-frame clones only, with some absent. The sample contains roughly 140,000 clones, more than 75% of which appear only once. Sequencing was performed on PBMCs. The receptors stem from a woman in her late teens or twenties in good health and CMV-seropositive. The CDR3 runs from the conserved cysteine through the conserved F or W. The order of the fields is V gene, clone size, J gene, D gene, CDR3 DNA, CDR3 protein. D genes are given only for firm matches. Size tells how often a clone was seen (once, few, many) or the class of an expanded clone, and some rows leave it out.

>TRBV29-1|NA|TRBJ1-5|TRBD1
TGCAGCGTTGCTGGGACAGAACATCAGCCCCAGCATTTT
CSVAGTEHQPQHF
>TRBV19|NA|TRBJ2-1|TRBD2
TGTGCCAGTAATAGCGGGGGGGACACCTACAATGAGCAGTTCTTC
CASNSGGDTYNEQFF
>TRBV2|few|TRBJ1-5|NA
TGTGCCAGCGGGGGGGGGAATCAGCCCCAGCATTTT
CASGGGNQPQHF
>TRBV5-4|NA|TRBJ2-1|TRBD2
TGTGCCAGCAGCTTCCGACTAGCGGGGCCCTCCTACAATGAGCAGTTCTTC
CASSFRLAGPSYNEQFF
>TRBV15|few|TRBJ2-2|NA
TGTGCCACCAGCAATACCAATTGGGAGACCGGGGAGCTGTTTTTT
CATSNTNWETGELFF
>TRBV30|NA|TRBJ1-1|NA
TGTGCCTGGCGACCTTTGACAGCAAACACTGAAGCTTTCTTT
CAWRPLTANTEAFF
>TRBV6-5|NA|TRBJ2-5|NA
TGTGCCAGCAGTTACGGTGATGGGGCGACCCAGTACTTC
CASSYGDGATQYF
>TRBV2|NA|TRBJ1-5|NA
TGTGCCAGCTGGGGGGGGAACAGGGTGCAGCCCCAGCATTTT
CASWGGNRVQPQHF
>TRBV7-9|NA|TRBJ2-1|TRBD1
TGTGCCAGCAGCGGATACAGGGGGAGCTCCTACAATGAGCAGTTCTTC
CASSGYRGSSYNEQFF
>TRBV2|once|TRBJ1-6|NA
TGTGCCAGCCGCCCAGGTAGCTCCTATAATTCACCCCTCCACTTT
CASRPGSSYNSPLHF
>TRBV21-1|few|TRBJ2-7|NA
TGTGCCAGCAGCAAAGTACAGTCCTACGAGCAGTACTTC
CASSKVQSYEQYF
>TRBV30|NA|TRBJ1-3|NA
TGTGCCTGGAGTGCGGGGGGTGGAAACACCATATATTTT
CAWSAGGGNTIYF
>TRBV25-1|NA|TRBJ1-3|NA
TGTGCCAGCAGTGATAGGACGGGAGGAGGAAACACCATATATTTT
CASSDRTGGGNTIYF
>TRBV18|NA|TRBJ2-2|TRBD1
TGTGCCAGCTCGTATCGTTGGGGACAGGGGATAATCGACACCGGGGAGCTGTTTTTT
CASSYRWGQGIIDTGELFF
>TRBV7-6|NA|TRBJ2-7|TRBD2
TGTGCCAGCAGCAGTGGGACTAGCGTCGAGCAGTACTTC
CASSSGTSVEQYF
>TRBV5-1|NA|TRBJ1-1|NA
TGCGCCAGCACCCCGCGAGGAGCCATGAACACTGAAGCTTTCTTT
CASTPRGAMNTEAFF
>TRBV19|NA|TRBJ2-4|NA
TGTGCCAGTAGTATCGGGGACATTCTAGCCAAAAACATTCAGTACTTC
CASSIGDILAKNIQYF
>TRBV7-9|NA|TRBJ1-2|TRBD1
TGTGCCAGCAGCTTAGGGACAGGGGGCGAGGTCCTCACCTTC
CASSLGTGGEVLTF
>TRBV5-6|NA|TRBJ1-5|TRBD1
TGTGCCAGCAGCTTGGCAGGGGGCAGCAATCAGCCCCAGCATTTT
CASSLAGGSNQPQHF
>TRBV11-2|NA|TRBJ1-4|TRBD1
TGTGCCAGCAGGGACAGGGGCCTTAATGAAAAACTGTTTTTT
CASRDRGLNEKLFF
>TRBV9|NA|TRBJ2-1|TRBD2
TGTGCCAGCAGCGTAGGGCTAGCGGGGGGCAATGAGCAGTTCTTC
CASSVGLAGGNEQFF
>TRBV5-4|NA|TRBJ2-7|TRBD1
TGTGCCAGCAGCTCAGACAGGGGATGGTACGAGCAGTACTTC
CASSSDRGWYEQYF
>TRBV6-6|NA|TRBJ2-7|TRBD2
TGTGCCAGCAGGGATAGAATGACTAGCGGATCCTACGAGCAGTACTTC
CASRDRMTSGSYEQYF
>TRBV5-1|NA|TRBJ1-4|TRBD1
TGCGCCAGCAGCCTCGGGACAGGGGTTTCTGGTGAAAAACTGTTTTTT
CASSLGTGVSGEKLFF
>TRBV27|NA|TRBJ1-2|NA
TGTGCCAGCAGTTACGGGGGGGATGGCTACACCTTC
CASSYGGDGYTF
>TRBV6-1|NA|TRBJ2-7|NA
TGTGCCAGCAGTGAAGTGTTGCAGGGTGAGCAGTACTTC
CASSEVLQGEQYF
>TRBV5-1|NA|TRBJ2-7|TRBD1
TGCGCCAGCAGCCGGACAGGGGTCTACGAGCAGTACTTC
CASSRTGVYEQYF
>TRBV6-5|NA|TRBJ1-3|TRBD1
TGTGCCAGCAGTTTCACCACAGGGGTTGGAAACACCATATATTTT
CASSFTTGVGNTIYF
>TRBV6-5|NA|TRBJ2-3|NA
TGTGCCAGCAGGGCGGGGGCGAGCACAGATACGCAGTATTTT
CASRAGASTDTQYF
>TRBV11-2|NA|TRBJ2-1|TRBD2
TGTGCCAGCAGCCTCCGGTGGACTAGCGGGGGGGCGGGATACAATGAGCAGTTCTTC
CASSLRWTSGGAGYNEQFF
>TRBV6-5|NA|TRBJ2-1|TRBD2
TGTGCCAGCAGACCCCTAGCGGTGCCCTACAATGAGCAGTTCTTC
CASRPLAVPYNEQFF
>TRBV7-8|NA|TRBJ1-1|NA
TGTGCCAGCAGCTTAGCGTATGGCGGGGGCACTGAAGCTTTCTTT
CASSLAYGGGTEAFF
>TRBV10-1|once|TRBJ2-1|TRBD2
TGCGCCAGCAGTCCCGGGACTAGGGTCGATGAGCAGTTCTTC
CASSPGTRVDEQFF